Following are 28 T cell receptor beta chains from one sample sequenced in a study of cytotoxic CD8 clonotypes in ibrutinib-treated CLL. Measured with immunoSEQ multiplex PCR; TCRdb has only the in-frame clones, and not every one. Counted here are approximately 97,000 clones, 75% to 80% occurring once; the ten biggest clones make up roughly 24%. The source was PBMCs, collected after 24 months of ibrutinib treatment. All receptors come from a human donor with chronic lymphocytic leukemia.

The V call is TRBV18, the J call TRBJ2-7, with D perhaps TRBD2 (6 bases). The V and J ends lost 3 bases and 4 bases respectively, with 13 bases between them. This CDR3 is 14 amino acids long. Looked up from germline, CDR1 is KGHSH and CDR2 is LQKENI. The CDR3 nucleotides read TGTGCCAGCTCACCCGGAGTGGAGGGTTACGAGCAGTACTTC. This gives the protein CASSPGVEGYEQYF.

This clone was counted only a few times. V gene TRBV6-6 combines with J gene TRBJ2-7; D is perhaps TRBD1 (6 bases). The V and J ends lost 6 bases and 1 base respectively, with 10 bases between them. The CDR3 sequence is 13 residues long. Germline CDR1 and CDR2: MNHNY and SVGAGI (reference sequence). The CDR3 protein is CASREQGSYEQYF. The CDR3 DNA is TGTGCCAGCAGAGAACAGGGTTCCTACGAGCAGTACTTC.

This chain uses TRBV7-2 with TRBJ2-1; D unresolved. Germline V gives CDR1 SGHTA, CDR2 FQGNSA. The CDR3 is 11 amino acids. Trimming cost V 2 bases and J 7 bases, with 3 bases left between them. CDR3 amino acids: CASSLKNEQFF. The CDR3 DNA reads as TGTGCCAGCAGCTTAAAGAATGAGCAGTTCTTC. Variable domain in full (rest from reference TRBV7-2 and TRBJ2-1): GAGVSQSPSNKVTEKGKDVELRCDPISGHTALYWYRQSLGQGLEFLIYFQGNSAPDKSGLPSDRFSAERTGGSVSTLTIQRTQQEDSAVYLCASSLKNEQFFGPGTRLTVL.

This rearrangement joins TRBV30 to TRBJ1-2; tentatively, D is TRBD1 (6 bases). Per germline, CDR1 GTSNPN and CDR2 SVGIG (reference sequence). V gave up 2 bases and J gave up 6 bases, with 13 bases separating them. This CDR3 region has 13 residues. CDR3 sequence reads: CAWSSGTNHGYTF. In DNA, the CDR3 is TGTGCCTGGAGTTCCGGGACAAACCATGGCTACACCTTC. Filled out from reference TRBV30 and TRBJ1-2, the complete variable domain reads SQTIHQWPATLVQPVGSPLSLECTVEGTSNPNLYWYRQAAGRGLQLLFYSVGIGQISSEVPQNLSASRPQDRQFILSSKKLLLSDSGFYLCAWSSGTNHGYTFGSGTRLTVV.

The chain carries TRBV2 and TRBJ2-5; 10 nucleotides agree with TRBD2. The CDR3 covers 15 residues. Germline CDR1 SNHLY, CDR2 FYNNEI. V shed 4 bases, J shed 2 bases, and the junction held 4 bases outside the gene matches. CDR3 amino acids: CASSAGTSAQETQYF. The DNA for the CDR3 is TGTGCCAGCAGTGCCGGGACTAGCGCTCAAGAGACCCAGTACTTC.

The sample holds one count of this clone. CDR3: CASSLDLRLAGGPTDTQYF. The CDR3 DNA follows: TGTGCCAGCAGCTTAGACCTAAGACTAGCGGGAGGGCCCACAGATACGCAGTATTTT. V is TRBV11-2 and J is TRBJ2-3; 14 nucleotides line up with TRBD2. The CDR3 runs 19 residues. Germline trimming cut 0 bases from V and 2 bases from J; bases unmatched to any gene: 7. Germline CDR1 reads SGHAT; CDR2 reads FQNNGV.

This sequence joins TRBV18 and TRBJ2-3; 12 nucleotides line up with TRBD1. The V gene's germline CDR1 is KGHSH and CDR2 LQKENI. V shed 1 base and J 5 bases; nucleotides not matched to a gene: 7. The CDR3 contains 17 residues. The CDR3 protein is CASSPLPGQGARDTQYF. CDR3 nucleotide sequence: TGTGCCAGCTCACCACTCCCGGGACAGGGGGCAAGAGATACGCAGTATTTT.

Note on this clone: The junction departs from germline at one end; a sequencing error may be responsible. The J gene is TRBJ2-7, the V gene TRBV2; 9 bases are a match to TRBD2. The CDR3 totals 15 residues. CDR1 is SNHLY and CDR2 is FYNNEI in the germline V gene. The CDR3 region is CASREGLAPSYEQYF. Here the CDR3 DNA reads TGTGCCAGCAGAGAAGGACTAGCGCCCTCCTACGAGCAGTACTTC. The full variable domain, its missing parts supplied by reference TRBV2 and TRBJ2-7, is EPEVTQTPSHQVTQMGQEVILRCVPISNHLYFYWYRQILGQKVEFLVSFYNNEISEKSEIFDDQFSVERPDGSNFTLKIRSTKLEDSAMYFCASREGLAPSYEQYFGPGTRLTVT.

The chain has TRBV2 and TRBJ1-5; 8 bases map to TRBD1. This CDR3 spans 16 amino acids. V shed 4 bases, J shed 2 bases, and the junction held 7 bases outside the gene matches. The germline gives CDR1 SNHLY, CDR2 FYNNEI. As DNA, the CDR3 is TGTGCCAGCAGTGCAAGCCGGGGACAGGGCAATCAGCCCCAGCATTTT. Translated: CASSASRGQGNQPQHF. The variable domain in full, with the rest retrieved from reference TRBV2 and TRBJ1-5, is EPEVTQTPSHQVTQMGQEVILRCVPISNHLYFYWYRQILGQKVEFLVSFYNNEISEKSEIFDDQFSVERPDGSNFTLKIRSTKLEDSAMYFCASSASRGQGNQPQHFGDGTRLSIL.

The chain couples TRBV29-1 to TRBJ2-7; possible D gene TRBD1, 6 bases. Trimming removed 4 bases from V and 3 bases from J, with 7 bases in between. Germline V CDR1 and CDR2: SQVTM, ANQGSEA. This CDR3 is 11 amino acids long. CDR3 sequence (DNA): TGCAGCGTTGGGGGGCACTACGAGCAGTACTTC. It yields the protein CSVGGHYEQYF.

In its sample, this clone is medium-sized (0.01 to 0.1%). The chain combines TRBV6-6 with TRBJ2-5, with D maybe TRBD2 (5 bases). This CDR3 is 11 amino acids long. CDR1 MNHNY and CDR2 SVGAGI come from the germline V gene (reference sequence). Trimming left V 6 bases short and J 5 bases short, with 7 bases between. The CDR3 region has the DNA TGTGCCAGCAGAGGCGGGGAGACCCAGTACTTC. Translating it yields CASRGGETQYF.

This clone was counted between two and nine times. The chain employs TRBV30 and TRBJ2-1; D remains unclear. The CDR3 loop spans 12 amino acids. The germline gives CDR1 GTSNPN, CDR2 SVGIG (reference sequence). V was cut by 4 bases and J by 2 bases, with 6 bases left in between. The CDR3 is CAWIGPYNEQFF. As DNA, the CDR3 is TGTGCCTGGATTGGACCCTACAATGAGCAGTTCTTC.

The V call is TRBV6-5, the J call TRBJ2-2; D not resolved. V dropped 6 bases and J dropped 4 bases, with 15 bases sitting between them. This CDR3 spans 15 amino acids. Germline CDR1 is MNHEY and CDR2 is SVGAGI. The DNA of the CDR3 is TGTGCCAGCAGCCGAGTCGGCTACCTCACCGGGGAGCTGTTTTTT. It encodes CASSRVGYLTGELFF.

This chain connects TRBV7-2 to TRBJ1-1; D ambiguous. Trimming shortened V by 6 bases and J by 1 base, and 12 bases separated the two germline ends. The CDR3 is made up of 14 amino acids. Per germline, CDR1 SGHTA and CDR2 FQGNSA. The CDR3 spells CASRGSGSNTEAFF. CDR3 bases: TGTGCCAGCAGGGGCTCGGGATCGAACACTGAAGCTTTCTTT.

This clone has a handful of counts. The chain combines TRBV18 with TRBJ2-2, with 8 positions matching TRBD1. Germline values: CDR1 KGHSH, CDR2 LQKENI. The trim removed 4 bases at V and 6 bases at J, leaving 10 bases unmatched. The CDR3 runs to 16 residues. DNA for the CDR3: TGTGCCAGCTCACTTTACTCGACAGGGGCGGCCGGGGAGCTGTTTTTT. It codes for CASSLYSTGAAGELFF.

This clone was seen a few times. This chain joins TRBV5-1 and TRBJ2-1; a weak D match, TRBD1 (6 bases). V lost 2 bases and J 7 bases, leaving 16 bases between the germline ends. Germline V CDR1 and CDR2: SGHRS, YFSETQ. The CDR3 runs to 15 residues. The chain's CDR3 is CASSLAETQGNEQFF. In DNA form, the CDR3 reads TGCGCCAGCAGCTTAGCCGAAACCCAGGGGAATGAGCAGTTCTTC.

The rearrangement uses TRBV6-1 and TRBJ1-1; no firm D call. Germline CDR1 MNHNS, CDR2 SASEGT. Trimming left V 7 bases short and J 0 bases short, with 12 bases between. This CDR3 is built from 14 residues. The CDR3 sequence is CASIKSGMNTEAFF. The CDR3 nucleotides are TGTGCCAGCATTAAGTCGGGAATGAACACTGAAGCTTTCTTT.

The rearrangement joins TRBV5-1 to TRBJ2-7; 11 bases match TRBD2. The germline V gene has CDR1 SGHRS and CDR2 YFSETQ. This CDR3 is built from 14 residues. The junction had 2 bases not matched to a gene; V was cut back by 3 bases and J by 3 bases. CDR3 protein: CASSSLAGGYEQYF. The CDR3 DNA is TGCGCCAGCAGCTCCCTAGCGGGAGGCTACGAGCAGTACTTC.

This chain joins TRBV25-1 and TRBJ2-7; D is possibly TRBD2 (5 bases). V was clipped by 5 bases and J by 3 bases, with 14 bases between them. The CDR3 is 14 amino acids. Looked up from germline, CDR1 is MGHDK and CDR2 is SYGVNS. The CDR3 region is CASSSLSRDYEQYF. The CDR3 coding sequence is TGTGCCAGCAGTAGCCTGAGTCGGGACTACGAGCAGTACTTC.

This rearrangement joins TRBV6-1 to TRBJ1-2; no definite D call. Trimming took 6 bases from V and 0 from J, leaving 8 bases between them. The CDR3 totals 13 residues. Germline CDR1 MNHNS, CDR2 SASEGT. Here the CDR3 reads CASSGSANYGYTF. The CDR3 nucleotides read TGTGCCAGCAGCGGCAGCGCTAACTATGGCTACACCTTC.

This clone has only one observation. The chain joins TRBV30 to TRBJ1-1; D ambiguous. The CDR3 spans 15 residues. The germline V gene encodes CDR1 GTSNPN and CDR2 SVGIG (reference sequence). Trimming shortened V by 1 base and J by 1 base, and 13 bases separated the two germline ends. CDR3 in amino acids: CAWSDGLMGNTEAFF. In nucleotides, the CDR3 is TGTGCCTGGAGTGACGGGCTAATGGGGAACACTGAAGCTTTCTTT.

The J gene is TRBJ2-7, the V gene TRBV27, with 9 bases fitting TRBD2. This CDR3 has 15 residues. J was trimmed by 3 bases and V by 6 bases; bases with no gene match: 9. Looked up from germline, CDR1 is MNHEY and CDR2 is SMNVEV (reference sequence). CDR3 sequence (DNA): TGTGCCAGCAGAAAAGAAAAGCGGGGGGACTACGAGCAGTACTTC. Its protein is CASRKEKRGDYEQYF.

The chain links TRBV21-1 to TRBJ1-5. TRBV21-1 is reported as a pseudogene. The CDR3 covers 15 residues. This chain's CDR3 is CASSRSALAHQPQHF. In DNA form, the CDR3 reads TGTGCCAGCAGCAGATCAGCCTTGGCCCATCAGCCCCAGCATTTT.

The chain combines TRBV5-1 with TRBJ1-1; D not resolved. V was shortened by 1 base and J by 2 bases, with 12 bases between the two germline ends. Germline lookup yields CDR1 SGHRS and CDR2 YFSETQ. The CDR3 totals 15 residues. DNA of the CDR3: TGCGCCAGCAGCTTGCGGGCGCCGGAAAACACTGAAGCTTTCTTT. Translated, it gives CASSLRAPENTEAFF. Full variable domain (outside the CDR3, taken from reference TRBV5-1 and TRBJ1-1): KAGVTQTPRYLIKTRGQQVTLSCSPISGHRSVSWYQQTPGQGLQFLFEYFSETQRNKGNFPGRFSGRQFSNSRSEMNVSTLELGDSALYLCASSLRAPENTEAFFGQGTRLTVV.

This chain joins TRBV29-1 and TRBJ1-4, with D perhaps TRBD1 (6 bases). This CDR3 has 13 residues. The germline V and J ends were trimmed by 6 bases and 8 bases, with 16 bases remaining between them. The germline gives CDR1 SQVTM, CDR2 ANQGSEA. CDR3 region: CSVGRGGREKLFF. CDR3 nucleotide sequence: TGCAGCGTGGGCCGAGGGGGGAGGGAAAAACTGTTTTTT.

V gene TRBV5-1 combines with J gene TRBJ1-6; a weak D match, TRBD1 (5 bases). Germline CDR1 and CDR2: SGHRS and YFSETQ. This CDR3 is 17 amino acids long. Deletions cut 2 bases from V and 2 bases from J, with 14 bases between. CDR3 loop: CASSFSGPVPYNSPLHF. The CDR3 DNA is TGCGCCAGCAGCTTCTCAGGGCCGGTCCCCTATAATTCACCCCTCCACTTT.

This clone occurred once. This sequence joins TRBV28 and TRBJ2-7; 10 bases map to TRBD1. There are 14 residues in the CDR3. J lost 12 bases, V lost 4 bases, and 12 bases had no gene match. Looked up from germline, CDR1 is MDHEN and CDR2 is SYDVKM. The CDR3 protein is CASSSPGTGEQRYF. The CDR3 DNA is TGTGCCAGCAGTTCCCCCGGGACAGGGGAGCAACGGTACTTC.

The chain carries TRBV6-5 and TRBJ2-7, with 11 bases lining up with TRBD1. The ends lost 5 bases at V and 2 bases at J; junction bases unmatched: 5. CDR3 length equals 15 residues. CDR1 and CDR2 from the germline V gene are MNHEY and SVGAGI. As DNA, the CDR3 is TGTGCCAGCAGTATGCCGGGACAGGGGGCCTACGAGCAGTACTTC. Amino acids: CASSMPGQGAYEQYF.